Following are 21 T cell receptor beta chains from one sample sequenced in a study of response to subunit inactivated influenza vaccine (dated by TCRdb to the late 2010s). Libraries came from RT-PCR. These reads were obtained on an Illumina HiSeq 2500. Using fastp trimming at Q25 and MiXCR clonotype assembly, TCRdb reanalyzed the public sequencing data and kept in-frame beta chains. Each CDR3 protein appears once, grouped with its most common genes and DNA. The sample table holds around 520,000 distinct CDR3 sequences, of which roughly 27% were seen once. The top ten clones comprise 1.9% of the sample. The sequenced sample was CD4+ T cells sorted from PBMCs, obtained approximately 5 days after vaccination. Receptor source: a man aged 50 or older who received an inactivated influenza vaccine. Donor details come from another sample of the same person, matched by shared clones.

This clonotype has only a few counts. The chain carries TRBV4-2 and TRBJ2-1; the D gene is possibly TRBD2 (5 bases). Germline V lookup: CDR1 LGHNA, CDR2 YNFKEQ. V lost 2 bases and J lost 0, with 8 bases in between. The CDR3 consists of 15 residues. This chain's CDR3 is CASSQKRSSYNEQFF. CDR3 in DNA: TGTGCCAGCAGCCAAAAGCGGAGCTCCTACAATGAGCAGTTCTTC.

V and J are TRBV6-1 and TRBJ2-7; possible D gene TRBD2, 6 bases. The CDR3 has 14 amino acids. CDR1 and CDR2 from the germline V gene are MNHNS and SASEGT. V lost 6 bases to trimming and J lost 0 bases, with 12 bases between them. The DNA for the CDR3 is TGTGCCAGCAGGCGGGACTTCAGCTCCTACGAGCAGTACTTC. Residues: CASRRDFSSYEQYF.

This clonotype has more than one count but fewer than ten. The V and J genes are TRBV6-2 or TRBV6-3 and TRBJ2-2; D gene unclear. The germline gives CDR1 MNHEY, CDR2 SVGEGT. This CDR3 has 15 residues. V lost 7 bases and J 1 base, leaving 13 bases between the germline ends. Here the CDR3 DNA reads TGTGCCAGCACCCGAAAGAGTAGGAACACCGGGGAGCTGTTTTTT. It codes for CASTRKSRNTGELFF.

This sequence joins TRBV7-8 and TRBJ1-2, with D uncertain. The V gene's germline CDR1 is SGHVS and CDR2 FQNEAQ. V lost 4 bases and J 1 base, leaving 16 bases between the germline ends. CDR3 length: 16 amino acids. The CDR3 sequence is CASSSPRESLNYGYTF. The CDR3 DNA is TGTGCCAGCAGCTCGCCCAGAGAGTCCCTTAACTATGGCTACACCTTC.

The chain couples TRBV28 to TRBJ2-7; perhaps TRBD1 as D (6 bases). Trimming took off 3 bases at V and 4 bases at J, with 19 bases between the two ends. CDR1 is MDHEN, CDR2 SYDVKM, per germline. The CDR3 is made up of 16 amino acids. The CDR3 sequence: CASSFISLGRGYEQYF. Here the CDR3 DNA reads TGTGCCAGCAGTTTTATCTCCCTGGGCAGGGGTTACGAGCAGTACTTC.

By proportion, this clonotype is medium-sized (0.01 to 0.1%). The V gene is TRBV5-1, the J gene TRBJ2-3, with 7 bases aligning to TRBD1. Trimming at V came to 7 bases and at J to 2 bases, leaving 4 bases not matched to a gene. From germline, CDR1 is SGHRS and CDR2 YFSETQ. The CDR3 loop spans 13 amino acids. The DNA for the CDR3 is TGCGCCAGCTATACAGGGGACACAGATACGCAGTATTTT. Residues: CASYTGDTDTQYF. Combining the CDR3 with reference TRBV5-1 and TRBJ2-3 gives the whole variable domain KAGVTQTPRYLIKTRGQQVTLSCSPISGHRSVSWYQQTPGQGLQFLFEYFSETQRNKGNFPGRFSGRQFSNSRSEMNVSTLELGDSALYLCASYTGDTDTQYFGPGTRLTVL.

This clonotype was seen only a few times. The chain carries TRBV11-2 and TRBJ2-3, with 15 bases fitting TRBD2. Germline lookup yields CDR1 SGHAT and CDR2 FQNNGV. There are 18 residues in the CDR3. With V trimmed by 4 bases and J by 2 bases, 7 bases remained unmatched. The CDR3 coding sequence is TGTGCCAGCAGCTCGGGACTAGCGGGAGGCACCATCACAGATACGCAGTATTTT. Its translation: CASSSGLAGGTITDTQYF.

This rearrangement joins TRBV12-3 or TRBV12-4 to TRBJ1-1; 7 bases line up with TRBD1. V was pared by 3 bases and J by 1 base, with 8 bases of the junction left unmatched. CDR3 size: 16 residues. In DNA form, the CDR3 reads TGTGCCAGCAGTTTGAGTCGGGACAGTAAGAACACTGAAGCTTTCTTT. It is translated as CASSLSRDSKNTEAFF.

The chain is built from TRBV7-2 and TRBJ1-1; D unresolved. Germline V gives CDR1 SGHTA, CDR2 FQGNSA. The CDR3 sequence is 14 residues long. The V end was cut by 3 bases, the J end by 2 bases, with 10 bases between. The CDR3, as DNA: TGTGCCAGCAGCTTCCTAGACATCAACACTGAAGCTTTCTTT. This translates into CASSFLDINTEAFF.

The chain has TRBV12-3 or TRBV12-4 and TRBJ1-2; D remains unclear. V lost 4 bases to trimming and J lost 1 base, with 1 base between them. The length of the CDR3 is 11 residues. The CDR3 region is CASSYNYGYTF. CDR3 in DNA: TGTGCCAGCAGTTATAACTATGGCTACACCTTC.

This clonotype has at least ten counts. This sequence joins TRBV12-3 or TRBV12-4 and TRBJ1-2, with TRBD1 as a possible D gene (5 bases). This CDR3 region has 13 residues. The V and J ends lost 5 bases and 2 bases respectively, with 9 bases between them. The CDR3 sequence: CASSPQGNYGYTF. The CDR3 DNA reads as TGTGCCAGCAGTCCTCAGGGAAACTATGGCTACACCTTC.

This clonotype was recorded a few times. The V and J genes are TRBV5-1 and TRBJ2-1, with TRBD2 matching 9 bases. CDR1 SGHRS and CDR2 YFSETQ come from the germline V gene. This CDR3 is 14 amino acids long. V lost 4 bases to trimming and J lost 10 bases; unmatched junction nucleotides: 9. CDR3 DNA sequence: TGCGCCAGCAGCCCGCCGGGACTAGCTCCCGAGCAGTTCTTC. It codes for CASSPPGLAPEQFF.

The chain couples TRBV12-3 or TRBV12-4 to TRBJ2-7; 7 bases are shared with TRBD1. With 6 bases clipped from V and 5 bases from J, the junction kept 7 bases outside the gene matches. The CDR3 runs 13 residues. CDR3 in amino acids: CASSWTGRDEQYF. As DNA, the CDR3 is TGTGCCAGCAGCTGGACAGGCCGGGACGAGCAGTACTTC.

The chain couples TRBV30 to TRBJ2-1; tentatively, D is TRBD1 (5 bases). The CDR3 has 15 amino acids. Germline V CDR1 and CDR2: GTSNPN, SVGIG (reference sequence). Trimming cost V 5 bases and J 4 bases, with 18 bases left between them. Here the CDR3 reads CAWLPAPRVYNEQFF. CDR3 coding DNA: TGTGCCTGGCTTCCGGCTCCCAGGGTGTACAATGAGCAGTTCTTC.

The sample holds one count of this clonotype. This chain links TRBV9 with TRBJ2-4, with 7 bases lining up with TRBD1. V trimming: 0 bases; J trimming: 10 bases; junction bases outside the gene matches: 7. CDR1 SGDLS and CDR2 YYNGEE come from the germline V gene. CDR3 length equals 14 residues. Here the CDR3 DNA reads TGTGCCAGCAGCGTAGGGCAGGGGGTGTATATTCAGTACTTC. Protein sequence: CASSVGQGVYIQYF.

Only a few counts were recorded for this clonotype. The chain is built from TRBV18 and TRBJ2-3; no reliable D call. Germline values: CDR1 KGHSH, CDR2 LQKENI. The CDR3 extends over 13 amino acids. V was clipped by 5 bases and J by 3 bases, with 9 bases between them. The CDR3 region is CASSGRITDTQYF. The CDR3, as DNA: TGTGCCAGCTCAGGACGGATAACAGATACGCAGTATTTT.

The chain has TRBV12-3 or TRBV12-4 and TRBJ2-3; TRBD2 aligns across 8 bases. This CDR3 spans 13 amino acids. V trimming: 6 bases; J trimming: 6 bases; junction bases outside the gene matches: 5. In DNA form, the CDR3 reads TGTGCCAGCAGCCGGGGGGGCGGGGATACGCAGTATTTT. Residues: CASSRGGGDTQYF.

This clonotype was seen a handful of times. The chain recombines TRBV10-3 with TRBJ2-5, with unresolved D. Germline V gene sequence: CDR1 ENHRY, CDR2 SYGVKD. Trimming took 6 bases from V and 5 from J, leaving 19 bases between them. CDR3 length: 15 amino acids. The CDR3 DNA follows: TGTGCCATCAGGGACGCTAGTGTTGGTTGGGAGACCCAGTACTTC. This encodes CAIRDASVGWETQYF.

V is TRBV6-2 or TRBV6-3 and J is TRBJ2-7, with TRBD1 matching 11 bases. The ends lost 9 bases at V and 3 bases at J; junction bases unmatched: 7. Germline V gene lookup returns CDR1 MNHEY and CDR2 SVGEGT. The CDR3 loop spans 14 amino acids. CDR3 bases: TGTGCCAGTGCTTTGGGACAGGGGGTCTACGAGCAGTACTTC. As protein: CASALGQGVYEQYF.

The genes are TRBV20-1 and TRBJ2-1, with a possible D match to TRBD1 (5 bases). CDR1 is DFQATT, CDR2 SNEGSKA, per germline (reference sequence). Trimming pared 6 bases from V and 1 base from J, leaving 19 bases between. The CDR3 has 16 amino acids. The CDR3 nucleotides read TGCAGTGCATCCGGACACCCCGTACGATCCTACAATGAGCAGTTCTTC. Translation: CSASGHPVRSYNEQFF.

This clonotype was seen only a few times. V and J are TRBV29-1 and TRBJ2-1, with TRBD2 matching 8 bases. The CDR3 runs 14 residues. Germline V gene lookup returns CDR1 SQVTM and CDR2 ANQGSEA. The ends lost 7 bases at V and 0 bases at J; junction bases unmatched: 5. The CDR3 coding sequence is TGCAGCGGGCGGGAGGTCAGCTCCTACAATGAGCAGTTCTTC. Encoded protein: CSGREVSSYNEQFF.